The 28 T cell receptor beta chains listed next were all sequenced from one sample in a study of control samples from healthy donors and cancer patients. Profiling relied on immunoSEQ multiplex PCR, and the TCRdb table lists in-frame clones only, not all of them. The table includes some 56,000 clones, roughly 95% detected once. Sample: blood. All receptors come from a man under 40 in good health.

This chain links TRBV19 with TRBJ2-2, with 7 bases fitting TRBD1. The CDR3 contains 14 residues. Germline CDR1 is LNHDA and CDR2 is SQIVND (reference sequence). J was trimmed by 2 bases and V by 6 bases; bases with no gene match: 3. The CDR3 spells CASRRQGNTGELFF. The CDR3 nucleotides read TGTGCCAGTAGAAGACAGGGTAACACCGGGGAGCTGTTTTTT.

This rearrangement joins TRBV19 to TRBJ2-7; 9 nucleotides align to TRBD1. This CDR3 is 14 amino acids long. The V gene end was trimmed by 5 bases and the J gene end by 2 bases; junction bases not matched to a gene: 4. CDR1 LNHDA and CDR2 SQIVND come from the germline V gene (reference sequence). DNA of the CDR3: TGTGCCAGTAGTCCAACAGGGGGCCCCTACGAGCAGTACTTC. This sequence encodes CASSPTGGPYEQYF.

The rearrangement uses TRBV28 and TRBJ2-3; TRBD1 is a possible D gene (5 bases). Per the germline V gene, CDR1 is MDHEN and CDR2 is SYDVKM. Trimming removed 7 bases at V and 4 bases at J, with 9 bases between. The CDR3 covers 12 residues. The DNA of the CDR3 is TGTGCCAGCAACCAGGGTGCAGATACGCAGTATTTT. Protein sequence: CASNQGADTQYF.

The count of this clone is one. This chain links TRBV19 with TRBJ2-3; D assignment may be TRBD1 or TRBD2 (5 bases each). CDR1 is LNHDA, CDR2 SQIVND, per germline (reference sequence). The length of the CDR3 is 15 residues. V lost 7 bases to trimming and J lost 1 base, with 15 bases between them. CDR3 DNA: TGTGCCAGTAAGGTAGTCGTGGGGGGCACAGATACGCAGTATTTT. This sequence encodes CASKVVVGGTDTQYF.

The chain recombines TRBV9 with TRBJ1-1, with D hard to call. CDR3 length: 13 amino acids. Germline lookup yields CDR1 SGDLS and CDR2 YYNGEE. V was cut by 1 base and J by 1 base, with 5 bases left in between. Here the CDR3 DNA reads TGTGCCAGCAGCGTAAAGAGGAACACTGAAGCTTTCTTT. Its protein product is CASSVKRNTEAFF.

J is TRBJ2-7 and V is TRBV2, with TRBD1 identical over 9 bases. The CDR3 sequence is 13 residues long. Germline V CDR1 and CDR2: SNHLY, FYNNEI. The junction had 7 bases not matched to a gene; V was cut back by 7 bases and J by 6 bases. The CDR3 DNA reads TGTGCCAGCAAACTAGGACAGGGGATCGAGCAGTACTTC. It specifies CASKLGQGIEQYF.

The gene calls are TRBV29-1 and TRBJ1-1; tentatively, D is TRBD1 (5 bases). The CDR3 runs to 14 residues. Between the trimmed V and J ends, which lost 6 bases and 1 base, there was a span of 15 bases. Germline-derived CDR1 and CDR2 are SQVTM and ANQGSEA. CDR3 amino acids: CSVKEGSENTEAFF. The CDR3 DNA is TGCAGCGTCAAAGAGGGGTCAGAGAACACTGAAGCTTTCTTT.

V is TRBV7-2 and J is TRBJ2-7, with D possibly being TRBD1 or TRBD2 (6 bases each). Per the germline V gene, CDR1 is SGHTA and CDR2 is FQGNSA. V was trimmed by 1 base and J by 5 bases, leaving 18 bases between them. The CDR3 consists of 16 residues. The CDR3 sequence: CASSLVSAGHLNEQYF. CDR3 bases: TGTGCCAGCAGCTTAGTGAGCGCGGGACATTTAAACGAGCAGTACTTC.

The chain has TRBV5-1 and TRBJ2-1; D may be TRBD2 (6 bases). The CDR3 covers 15 residues. Germline V gene data show CDR1 as SGHRS and CDR2 as YFSETQ. Trimming stripped 3 bases from V and 7 bases from J, with 17 bases between. CDR3 nucleotides: TGCGCCAGCAGCTCGTTGGGCGGGATTGGAAATGAGCAGTTCTTC. It translates to CASSSLGGIGNEQFF.

The chain has TRBV5-4 and TRBJ2-1; 7 nucleotides line up with TRBD2. The length of the CDR3 is 16 residues. In germline, CDR1 is SGHNT, CDR2 YYREEE (reference sequence). After removal of 1 base from V and 9 bases from J, the junction contained 13 bases not matched to a gene. CDR3 bases: TGTGCCAGCAGCTTGTTCAGTTCCTTAGGCGGGGGTGAGCAGTTCTTC. Amino acid sequence: CASSLFSSLGGGEQFF.

The V call is TRBV2, the J call TRBJ2-1; D is undetermined. V gave up 1 base and J gave up 7 bases, with 17 bases separating them. This CDR3 region has 16 residues. Germline assignment: CDR1 SNHLY and CDR2 FYNNEI. CDR3 sequence (DNA): TGTGCCAGCAGTGAAGGATGGGGATCACTCTTTAATGAGCAGTTCTTC. Protein: CASSEGWGSLFNEQFF.

The chain is built from TRBV7-9 and TRBJ2-5, with D possibly being TRBD1 or TRBD2 (5 bases each). V lost 8 bases and J lost 0, with 13 bases in between. The germline gives CDR1 SEHNR, CDR2 FQNEAQ (reference sequence). CDR3 length equals 14 residues. CDR3: CASGGRAHQETQYF. The CDR3 nucleotides are TGTGCCAGCGGGGGTCGGGCCCACCAAGAGACCCAGTACTTC.

This rearrangement joins TRBV5-1 to TRBJ2-7; D is possibly TRBD1 or TRBD2 (6 bases each). Trimming took 4 bases from V and 5 from J, leaving 16 bases between them. The CDR3 is 14 amino acids. The germline V gene has CDR1 SGHRS and CDR2 YFSETQ. As DNA, the CDR3 is TGCGCCAGCAGCGGGGGGCAGGGTCGCGACGAGCAGTACTTC. Translating it yields CASSGGQGRDEQYF. Variable domain in full (rest from reference TRBV5-1 and TRBJ2-7): KAGVTQTPRYLIKTRGQQVTLSCSPISGHRSVSWYQQTPGQGLQFLFEYFSETQRNKGNFPGRFSGRQFSNSRSEMNVSTLELGDSALYLCASSGGQGRDEQYFGPGTRLTVT.

The rearrangement uses TRBV7-2 and TRBJ2-7; D is ambiguous. The CDR3 length is 13 residues. The V and J ends lost 3 bases and 4 bases respectively, with 10 bases between them. CDR1 SGHTA and CDR2 FQGNSA come from the germline V gene. CDR3 coding DNA: TGTGCCAGCAGCTTTCAGGCAGCTTACGAGCAGTACTTC. This codes for CASSFQAAYEQYF.

The DNA for the CDR3 is TGTGCCAGCAGCTTAAACAGGGGGTCCCTCCACTTT. This gives the protein CASSLNRGSLHF. The chain has TRBV11-2 and TRBJ1-6; 8 bases map to TRBD1. The ends lost 2 bases at V and 14 bases at J; junction bases unmatched: 2. Looked up from germline, CDR1 is SGHAT and CDR2 is FQNNGV. The CDR3 has 12 amino acids.

This clone was counted a single time. The chain carries TRBV28 and TRBJ2-3; D uncertain. CDR3 length: 12 amino acids. V was trimmed by 3 bases and J by 3 bases, leaving 4 bases between them. Looked up from germline, CDR1 is MDHEN and CDR2 is SYDVKM. The CDR3 is CASSFLTDTQYF. The CDR3 nucleotides are TGTGCCAGCAGTTTCCTGACAGATACGCAGTATTTT.

The V gene is TRBV6-5, the J gene TRBJ2-1; TRBD1 agrees at 9 bases. This CDR3 has 16 amino acids. Germline CDR1 and CDR2: MNHEY and SVGAGI. V lost 2 bases and J lost 5; bases outside the gene matches: 7. This CDR3 reads CASSYKQGAINNEQFF. The CDR3 nucleotides are TGTGCCAGCAGTTACAAACAGGGGGCGATAAACAATGAGCAGTTCTTC.

V and J are TRBV7-9 and TRBJ2-7; D possibly corresponds to TRBD2 (5 bases). The CDR3 runs 13 residues. The V and J ends lost 7 bases and 2 bases respectively, with 12 bases between them. Germline V lookup: CDR1 SEHNR, CDR2 FQNEAQ (reference sequence). The CDR3 loop is CASKTGSAYEQYF. In nucleotides, the CDR3 is TGTGCCAGCAAAACGGGATCCGCCTACGAGCAGTACTTC.

To note about this clone: Other DNA sequences in the sample encode the same CDR3. The V gene is TRBV11-3, the J gene TRBJ2-5, with D hard to call. Germline CDR1 reads SGHNT; CDR2 reads YENEEA. V was pared by 1 base and J by 5 bases, with 8 bases between. This CDR3 is 13 amino acids long. CDR3 sequence (DNA): TGTGCCAGCAGCTTAGGAGTTATGGAGACCCAGTACTTC. This translates into CASSLGVMETQYF.

The chain employs TRBV27 and TRBJ1-5; perhaps TRBD1 as D (6 bases). Germline CDR1 reads MNHEY; CDR2 reads SMNVEV (reference sequence). The CDR3 covers 14 residues. Trimming stripped 6 bases from V and 2 bases from J, with 11 bases between. CDR3 DNA sequence: TGTGCCAGCAGCCCAGGGGTGGGCAATCAGCCCCAGCATTTT. The encoded protein is CASSPGVGNQPQHF.

V is TRBV7-3 and J is TRBJ1-1, with no clear D. V dropped 4 bases and J dropped 1 base, with 7 bases sitting between them. Germline CDR1 SGHTA, CDR2 FQGTGA. The CDR3 has 13 amino acids. Here the CDR3 DNA reads TGTGCCAGCAGCTCTGACAAGAACACTGAAGCTTTCTTT. It codes for CASSSDKNTEAFF.

This clone came up once. The chain has TRBV6-6 and TRBJ1-3; D ambiguous. The V gene's germline CDR1 is MNHNY and CDR2 SVGAGI (reference sequence). There are 12 residues in the CDR3. Trimming pared 0 bases from V and 7 bases from J, leaving 4 bases between. The CDR3 DNA is TGTGCCAGCAGTTACTCCTGGAACACCATATATTTT. This codes for CASSYSWNTIYF.

The V gene is TRBV27, the J gene TRBJ1-3; a weak D match, TRBD1 (5 bases). There are 13 residues in the CDR3. CDR1 is MNHEY, CDR2 SMNVEV, per germline (reference sequence). V was shortened by 5 bases and J by 3 bases, with 8 bases between the two germline ends. The CDR3 DNA sequence: TGTGCCAGCAGTCGGGGGGTTGGAAACACCATATATTTT. Translated, it gives CASSRGVGNTIYF.

Only one count was recorded for this clone. The genes are TRBV2 and TRBJ2-1; D is undetermined. The CDR3 is made up of 11 amino acids. The germline CDR1 and CDR2 sequences are SNHLY and FYNNEI. V gave up 4 bases and J gave up 5 bases, with 3 bases separating them. In DNA, the CDR3 is TGTGCCAGCAGTGGGGACAATGAGCAGTTCTTC. Residues: CASSGDNEQFF.

This chain uses TRBV30 with TRBJ2-5; TRBD2 aligns across 8 bases. In germline, CDR1 is GTSNPN, CDR2 SVGIG (reference sequence). With V trimmed by 1 base and J by 2 bases, 15 bases remained unmatched. The CDR3 runs 18 residues. The CDR3 region is CAWSGDVAGRGWQETQYF. The CDR3 DNA sequence: TGTGCCTGGAGTGGAGATGTAGCGGGGAGGGGGTGGCAAGAGACCCAGTACTTC. The full variable domain, rest sourced from reference TRBV30 and TRBJ2-5, is SQTIHQWPATLVQPVGSPLSLECTVEGTSNPNLYWYRQAAGRGLQLLFYSVGIGQISSEVPQNLSASRPQDRQFILSSKKLLLSDSGFYLCAWSGDVAGRGWQETQYFGPGTRLLVL.

V gene TRBV18 combines with J gene TRBJ2-7; D gene ambiguous. Trimming removed 3 bases from V and 5 bases from J, with 8 bases in between. This CDR3 has 12 residues. Germline V CDR1 and CDR2: KGHSH, LQKENI. The CDR3 reads CASSPGLHEQYF. CDR3 nucleotide sequence: TGTGCCAGCTCACCCGGGCTCCACGAGCAGTACTTC.

V is TRBV10-2 and J is TRBJ2-1; D remains ambiguous. Trimming removed 2 bases at V and 9 bases at J, with 17 bases between. This CDR3 contains 15 residues. Germline CDR1 is WSHSY and CDR2 is SAAADI. CDR3 sequence reads: CASSEGILVVGEQFF. The CDR3, as DNA: TGCGCCAGCAGTGAGGGAATCTTGGTGGTCGGTGAGCAGTTCTTC.

The J gene is TRBJ2-5, the V gene TRBV10-2, with D perhaps TRBD2 (5 bases). The CDR3 runs to 14 residues. Deletions cut 0 bases from V and 2 bases from J, with 7 bases between. CDR1 is WSHSY, CDR2 SAAADI, per germline. In DNA form, the CDR3 reads TGCGCCAGCAGTGAGTCCCAGCGGCAAGAGACCCAGTACTTC. It translates to CASSESQRQETQYF.